These 2 T cell receptor beta chains were all obtained from the same sample, sequenced in a study of regulatory T cells in long-lasting Graves disease. Assembly of TCR beta libraries relied on iRepertoire HTBI primers together with Arm-PCR of CDR3 regions. Each CDR3 protein is one row after TCRdb ran MiXCR on the multiplex PCR reads. The sample lists 400,000 to 500,000 distinct CDR3 sequences, just under 15% occurring once. Time point given: newly diagnosed GD, antithyroid drugs for less than 3 months. With RNA extracted from PBMCs as input, the TCR library was made. The sample also formed part of further work on T cells in Graves' hyperthyroidism and ophthalmopathy.

The source was peripheral blood mononuclear cells (PBMCs), collected at new diagnosis, from a patient treated with antithyroid drugs. The receptors shown here come from a woman between 25 and 40 years old with Graves disease.

This clonotype was counted only a few times. The CDR3 sequence: CASRNLTGERGKLFF. The CDR3 bases are TGTGCCAGTAGGAACCTGACAGGGGAACGAGGAAAACTGTTTTTT. The chain recombines TRBV19 with TRBJ1-4, with 8 bases matching TRBD1. The length of the CDR3 is 15 residues. Germline CDR1 is LNHDA and CDR2 is SQIVND (reference sequence). The V segment lost 6 bases and the J segment 10 bases; nucleotides outside the gene matches: 13.

This clonotype was picked up many times. J is TRBJ2-7 and V is TRBV28, with TRBD1 matching over 7 bases. From germline, CDR1 is MDHEN and CDR2 SYDVKM. The V gene end was trimmed by 10 bases and the J gene end by 2 bases; junction bases not matched to a gene: 8. This CDR3 is built from 13 residues. The CDR3 region has the DNA TGTGCCATCGGGGACAGCCTTCCCTACGAGCAGTACTTC. Its translation: CAIGDSLPYEQYF.